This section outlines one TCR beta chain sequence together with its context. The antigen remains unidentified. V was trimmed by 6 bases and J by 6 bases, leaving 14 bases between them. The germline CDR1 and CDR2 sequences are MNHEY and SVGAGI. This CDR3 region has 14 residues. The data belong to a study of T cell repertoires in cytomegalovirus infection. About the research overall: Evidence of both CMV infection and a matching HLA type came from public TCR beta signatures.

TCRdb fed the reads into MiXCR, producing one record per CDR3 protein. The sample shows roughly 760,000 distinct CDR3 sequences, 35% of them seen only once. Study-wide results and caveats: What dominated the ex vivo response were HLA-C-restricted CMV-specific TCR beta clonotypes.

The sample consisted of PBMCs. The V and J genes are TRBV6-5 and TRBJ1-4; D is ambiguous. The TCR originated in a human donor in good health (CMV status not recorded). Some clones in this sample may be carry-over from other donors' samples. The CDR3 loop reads CASSRARFDEKLFF. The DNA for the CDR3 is TGTGCCAGCAGCCGGGCCCGGTTCGATGAAAAACTGTTTTTT.